This T cell receptor beta chain is from a study of graft-versus-host responses after intestinal transplantation. Study observations and caveats: There were GvH clones found in recipient marrow, and some of them appeared first in ileum or blood. Clonal ratios of graft-versus-host to host-versus-graft in allografts were high for patients exhibiting graft-donor T cell macrochimerism.

Comment on this clone: Its target is not known.

TCRdb keeps only in-frame clones here, not all; method: immunoSEQ multiplex PCR. The sample carries 90,000 to 95,000 clones, 91% recorded once. Trimming stripped 3 bases from V and 2 bases from J, with 6 bases between. Germline V gene data show CDR1 as LNHNV and CDR2 as YYDKDF (reference sequence). This CDR3 contains 13 residues. This receptor was identified in a human donor who received an intestinal transplant. This chain connects TRBV15 to TRBJ2-3; D not certain. Sample: unstimulated CD8+ T cells sorted from spleen or lymph node cells, taken before intestinal transplant. CDR3 protein: CATSSVVTDTQYF. CDR3 sequence (DNA): TGTGCCACCAGCAGCGTAGTCACAGATACGCAGTATTTT.